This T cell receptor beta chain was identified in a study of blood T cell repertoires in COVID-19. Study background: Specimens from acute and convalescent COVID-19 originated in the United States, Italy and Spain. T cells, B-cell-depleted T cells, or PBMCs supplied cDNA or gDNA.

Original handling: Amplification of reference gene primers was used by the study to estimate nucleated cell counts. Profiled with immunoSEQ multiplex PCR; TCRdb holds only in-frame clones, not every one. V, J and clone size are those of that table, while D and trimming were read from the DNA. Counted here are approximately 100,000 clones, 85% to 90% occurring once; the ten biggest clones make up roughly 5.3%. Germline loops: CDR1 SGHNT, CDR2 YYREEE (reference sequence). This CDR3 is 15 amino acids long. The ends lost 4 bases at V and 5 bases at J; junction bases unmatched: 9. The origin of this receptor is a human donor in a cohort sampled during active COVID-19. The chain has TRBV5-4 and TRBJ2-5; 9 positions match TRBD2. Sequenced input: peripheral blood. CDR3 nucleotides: TGTGCCAGCAGCCCAGCCGGCGGGGGGGATGAGACCCAGTACTTC. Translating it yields CASSPAGGGDETQYF.